This is a list of T cell receptor beta chains from one sample in a study of T cells after yellow fever vaccination. TCRdb itself ran the 5' RACE reads through MiXCR, one entry per CDR3 protein. Seen here are 450,000 to 650,000 distinct CDR3 sequences, roughly 13% observed once, and the top ten hold about an eighth. The sequences come from PBMCs, collected on the day of the yellow fever booster vaccination. The receptors derive from a man aged 25 to 40 who received the YFV17D yellow fever vaccine. Both conserved end residues are part of each CDR3. A D gene is named only where the DNA matches it firmly. Clone size appears in some rows only: once, few, many, or a class for an expanded clone.

CDR3 length	D gene	clone size	V gene	J gene	CDR3 protein	CDR3 DNA
12	NA	few	TRBV30	TRBJ2-7	CAWSVGGNEQYF	TGTGCCTGGAGTGTAGGAGGGAACGAGCAGTACTTC
15	NA	NA	TRBV6-4	TRBJ1-4	CATQERPSTNEKLFF	TGTGCCACCCAAGAACGTCCCTCAACTAATGAAAAACTGTTTTTT
15	NA	NA	TRBV7-2	TRBJ2-1	CASSFDQNSYNEQFF	TGTGCCAGCAGCTTCGACCAAAACTCCTACAATGAGCAGTTCTTC
14	TRBD1	NA	TRBV20-1	TRBJ2-3	CSARTGSSTDTQYF	TGCAGTGCAAGGACAGGGTCAAGCACAGATACGCAGTATTTT
16	TRBD1	NA	TRBV2	TRBJ2-2	CASSDKQGIDTGELFF	TGTGCCAGCAGTGACAAACAGGGGATAGACACCGGGGAGCTGTTTTTT
13	NA	NA	TRBV20-1	TRBJ2-7	CSARRSVATEQYF	TGCAGTGCTAGGCGGAGCGTAGCAACCGAGCAGTACTTC
15	NA	few	TRBV7-9	TRBJ1-3	CASSKQENPLSAIYF	TGTGCCAGCAGCAAACAAGAGAACCCACTGTCGGCCATATATTTT
14	NA	few	TRBV18	TRBJ1-5	CASSPRFELLPQHF	TGTGCCAGCTCACCTCGTTTCGAGTTATTGCCCCAGCATTTT
13	TRBD2	NA	TRBV3-1	TRBJ2-1	CASSQSGTSGKFF	TGTGCCAGCAGCCAGTCCGGGACTAGCGGGAAGTTCTTC
14	TRBD1	few	TRBV28	TRBJ1-2	CASSFAGGSYGYTF	TGTGCCAGCAGTTTTGCAGGGGGCAGCTATGGCTACACCTTC
14	TRBD1	few	TRBV19	TRBJ2-1	CASSRTGGAYEQFF	TGTGCCAGTAGTAGGACAGGGGGCGCATATGAGCAGTTCTTC
14	TRBD1	many	TRBV12-3/TRBV12-4	TRBJ1-2	CASSPQGLTMRYTF	TGTGCCAGCAGTCCACAGGGGTTAACTATGCGCTACACCTTC
12	NA	NA	TRBV13	TRBJ2-7	CASSLGPRAQYF	TGTGCCAGCAGCTTAGGACCGCGGGCGCAGTACTTC
11	NA	NA	TRBV20-1	TRBJ2-7	CSAQGTYEQYF	TGCAGTGCCCAAGGCACCTACGAGCAGTACTTC
15	NA	once	TRBV27	TRBJ2-3	CASSRQLTYTDTQYF	TGTGCCAGCAGTCGGCAGCTAACTTACACAGATACGCAGTATTTT
16	TRBD2	few	TRBV7-8	TRBJ2-1	CASSLSRTRALDEQFF	TGTGCCAGCAGCTTATCTCGGACTAGAGCTTTGGATGAGCAGTTCTTC
19	NA	NA	TRBV10-3	TRBJ2-1	CAISESTGTPGGRYNEQFF	TGTGCCATCAGTGAGTCGACGGGTACTCCAGGGGGGAGATACAATGAGCAGTTCTTC
14	NA	once	TRBV5-1	TRBJ2-1	CASSFNSYYNEQIF	TGCGCCAGCAGCTTCAACAGCTACTACAATGAGCAGATCTTC
16	NA	NA	TRBV6-2/TRBV6-3	TRBJ2-2	CASSYNVAENTGELFF	TGTGCCAGCAGTTATAATGTAGCGGAGAACACCGGGGAGCTGTTTTTT
12	NA	many	TRBV20-1	TRBJ1-1	CSAETVNTEAFF	TGCAGTGCGGAAACAGTGAACACTGAAGCTTTCTTT
12	NA	NA	TRBV10-1	TRBJ1-5	CASSEGQGPQHF	TGCGCCAGCAGTGAGGGCCAAGGGCCCCAGCATTTT
14	TRBD2	NA	TRBV20-1	TRBJ2-3	CSARASGTTDTQYF	TGCAGTGCTAGGGCTAGCGGGACGACCGATACGCAGTATTTT
14	NA	NA	TRBV5-1	TRBJ1-1	CASSWGIGGTEAFF	TGCGCCAGCAGTTGGGGCATCGGGGGGACTGAAGCTTTCTTT
17	NA	NA	TRBV5-1	TRBJ1-1	CASSWVPGGAGITEAFF	TGCGCCAGCAGCTGGGTGCCCGGGGGCGCGGGAATCACTGAAGCTTTCTTT
13	TRBD1	few	TRBV12-3/TRBV12-4	TRBJ1-1	CASSLEGASQAFF	TGTGCCAGCAGTTTGGAGGGGGCTTCCCAAGCTTTCTTT
14	NA	NA	TRBV6-2/TRBV6-3	TRBJ2-5	CAGLGQPSQETQYF	TGTGCCGGACTCGGACAGCCTTCACAAGAGACCCAGTACTTC
12	NA	NA	TRBV29-1	TRBJ2-7	CSVEDSTYEQYF	TGCAGCGTTGAAGATTCAACCTACGAGCAGTACTTC
16	TRBD1	NA	TRBV5-4	TRBJ2-2	CASFRQGVGWTGELFF	TGTGCCAGCTTTCGCCAGGGGGTAGGATGGACCGGGGAGCTGTTTTTT
14	TRBD2	NA	TRBV29-1	TRBJ2-1	CSVRTSGPYNEQFF	TGCAGCGTCCGGACTAGCGGACCGTACAATGAGCAGTTCTTC
15	NA	NA	TRBV5-1	TRBJ2-7	CASSLETATFYEQYF	TGCGCCAGCAGCTTAGAGACTGCAACTTTCTACGAGCAGTACTTC
15	NA	NA	TRBV27	TRBJ1-3	CASSPQGFSGNTIYF	TGTGCCAGTTCACCCCAGGGATTTTCTGGAAACACCATATATTTT
15	NA	NA	TRBV6-5	TRBJ1-3	CASSSQGVYGNTIYF	TGTGCCAGCAGTTCCCAAGGGGTGTACGGAAACACCATATATTTT
15	TRBD2	NA	TRBV5-1	TRBJ2-7	CASSWETSGWSEQYF	TGCGCCAGCAGCTGGGAGACTAGCGGTTGGTCGGAGCAGTACTTC